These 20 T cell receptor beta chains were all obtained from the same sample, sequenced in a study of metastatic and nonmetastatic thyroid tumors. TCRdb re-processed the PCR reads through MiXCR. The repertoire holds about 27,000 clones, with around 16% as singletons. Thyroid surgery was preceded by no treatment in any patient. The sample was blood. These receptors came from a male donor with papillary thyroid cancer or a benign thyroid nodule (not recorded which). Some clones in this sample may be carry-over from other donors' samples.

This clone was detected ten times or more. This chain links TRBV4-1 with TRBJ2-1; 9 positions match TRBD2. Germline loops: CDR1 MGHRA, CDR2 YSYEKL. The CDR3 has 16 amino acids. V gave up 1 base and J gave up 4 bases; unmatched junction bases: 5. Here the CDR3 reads CASSQVRSGGYNEQFF. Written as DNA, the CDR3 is TGCGCCAGCAGCCAAGTAAGGAGCGGGGGGTACAATGAGCAGTTCTTC.

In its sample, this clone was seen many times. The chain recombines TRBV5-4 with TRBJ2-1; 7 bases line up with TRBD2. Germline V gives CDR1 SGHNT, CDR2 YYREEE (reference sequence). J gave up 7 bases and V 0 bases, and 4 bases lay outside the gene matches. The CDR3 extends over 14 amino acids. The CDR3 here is CASSLEGLTNEQFF. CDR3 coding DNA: TGTGCCAGCAGCTTGGAGGGACTAACAAATGAGCAGTTCTTC.

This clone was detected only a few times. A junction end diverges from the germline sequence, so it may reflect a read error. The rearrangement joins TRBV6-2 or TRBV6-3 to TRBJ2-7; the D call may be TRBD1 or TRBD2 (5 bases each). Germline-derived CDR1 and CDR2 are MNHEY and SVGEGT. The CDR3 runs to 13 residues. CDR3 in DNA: TGTGTCAGCAGTGGGACGGGATACTACGAGGAGTACTTC. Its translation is CVSSGTGYYEEYF.

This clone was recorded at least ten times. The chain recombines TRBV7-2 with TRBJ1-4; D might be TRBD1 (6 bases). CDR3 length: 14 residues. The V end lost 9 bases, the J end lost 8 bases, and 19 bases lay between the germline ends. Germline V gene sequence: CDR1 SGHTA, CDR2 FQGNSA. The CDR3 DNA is TGTGCCAGTAGGAGAGGGGGTCGGGGGGAAAAACTGTTTTTT. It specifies CASRRGGRGEKLFF.

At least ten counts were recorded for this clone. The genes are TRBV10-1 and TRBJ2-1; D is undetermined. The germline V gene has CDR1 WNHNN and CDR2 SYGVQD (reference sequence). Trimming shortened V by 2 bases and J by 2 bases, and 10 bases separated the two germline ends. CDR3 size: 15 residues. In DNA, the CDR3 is TGCGCCAGCAGTGAGGACTCAGGCCCCTACAATGAGCAGTTCTTC. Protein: CASSEDSGPYNEQFF.

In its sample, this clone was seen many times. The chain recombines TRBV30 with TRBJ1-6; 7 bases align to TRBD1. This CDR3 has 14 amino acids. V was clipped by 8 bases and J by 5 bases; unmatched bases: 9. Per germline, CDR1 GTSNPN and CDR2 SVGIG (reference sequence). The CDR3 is CAGQTGQNNSPLHF. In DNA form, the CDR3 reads TGTGCCGGACAGACGGGACAGAATAATTCACCCCTCCACTTT.

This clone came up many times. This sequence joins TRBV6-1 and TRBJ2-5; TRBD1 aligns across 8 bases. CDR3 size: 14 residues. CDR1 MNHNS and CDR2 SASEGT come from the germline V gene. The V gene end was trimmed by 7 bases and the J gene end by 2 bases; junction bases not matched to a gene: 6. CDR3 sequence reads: CASTGWTGQETQYF. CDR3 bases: TGTGCCAGCACCGGGTGGACAGGGCAAGAGACCCAGTACTTC.

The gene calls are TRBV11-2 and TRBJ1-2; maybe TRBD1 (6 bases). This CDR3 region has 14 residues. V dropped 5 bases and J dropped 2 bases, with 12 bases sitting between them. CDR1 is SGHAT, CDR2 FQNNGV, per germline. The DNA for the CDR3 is TGTGCCAGCAGCAACAGGGACAACAACTATGGCTACACCTTC. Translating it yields CASSNRDNNYGYTF.

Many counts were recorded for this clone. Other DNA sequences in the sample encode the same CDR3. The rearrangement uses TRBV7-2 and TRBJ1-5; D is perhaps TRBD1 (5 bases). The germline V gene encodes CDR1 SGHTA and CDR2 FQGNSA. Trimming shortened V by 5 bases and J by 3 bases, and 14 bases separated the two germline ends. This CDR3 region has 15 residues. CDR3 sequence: CASSLVVGVNQPQHF. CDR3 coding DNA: TGTGCCAGCAGCCTAGTCGTAGGGGTCAATCAGCCCCAGCATTTT.

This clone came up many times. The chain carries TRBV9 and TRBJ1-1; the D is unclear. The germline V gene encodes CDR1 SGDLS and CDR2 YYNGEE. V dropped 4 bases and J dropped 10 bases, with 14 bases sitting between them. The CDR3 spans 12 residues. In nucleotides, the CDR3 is TGTGCCAGCAGCCCCCCCTCTGGTCGAGCTTTCTTT. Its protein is CASSPPSGRAFF.

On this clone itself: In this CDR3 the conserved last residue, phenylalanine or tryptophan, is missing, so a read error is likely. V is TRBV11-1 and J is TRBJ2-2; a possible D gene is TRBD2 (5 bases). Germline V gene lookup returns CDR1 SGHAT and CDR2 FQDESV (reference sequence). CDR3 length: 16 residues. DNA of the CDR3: TGTGCCAGCAGCTCCCATGCCGGGGTTAACACCTGGGAGCTGTTTTCT. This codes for CASSSHAGVNTWELFS.

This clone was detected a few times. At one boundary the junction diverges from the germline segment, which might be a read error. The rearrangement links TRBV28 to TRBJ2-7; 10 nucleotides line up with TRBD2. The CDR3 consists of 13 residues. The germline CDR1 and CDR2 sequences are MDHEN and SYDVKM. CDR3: CVSSLVLAGEQYF. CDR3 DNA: TGTGTCAGCAGTTTAGTACTAGCGGGGGAGCAGTACTTC.

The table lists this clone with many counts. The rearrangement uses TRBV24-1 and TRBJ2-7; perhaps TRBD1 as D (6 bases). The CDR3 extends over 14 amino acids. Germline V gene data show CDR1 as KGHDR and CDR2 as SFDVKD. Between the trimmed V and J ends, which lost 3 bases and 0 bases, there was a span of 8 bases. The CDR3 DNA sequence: TGTGCCACCAGTGATCCGGACAGCTCCTACGAGCAGTACTTC. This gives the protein CATSDPDSSYEQYF.

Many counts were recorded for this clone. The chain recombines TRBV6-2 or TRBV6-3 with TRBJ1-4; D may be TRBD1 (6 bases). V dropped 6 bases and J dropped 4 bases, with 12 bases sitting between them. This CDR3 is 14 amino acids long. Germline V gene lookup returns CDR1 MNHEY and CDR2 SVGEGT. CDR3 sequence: CASRRAGVNEKLFF. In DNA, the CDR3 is TGTGCCAGCAGGCGGGCAGGGGTTAATGAAAAACTGTTTTTT.

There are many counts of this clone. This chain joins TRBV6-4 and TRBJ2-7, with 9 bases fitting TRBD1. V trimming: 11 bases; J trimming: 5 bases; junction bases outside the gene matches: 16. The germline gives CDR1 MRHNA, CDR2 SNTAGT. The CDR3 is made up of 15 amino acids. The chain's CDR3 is CAGRLPRTGVHEQYF. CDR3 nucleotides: TGTGCCGGACGGTTACCTCGGACAGGGGTCCACGAGCAGTACTTC.

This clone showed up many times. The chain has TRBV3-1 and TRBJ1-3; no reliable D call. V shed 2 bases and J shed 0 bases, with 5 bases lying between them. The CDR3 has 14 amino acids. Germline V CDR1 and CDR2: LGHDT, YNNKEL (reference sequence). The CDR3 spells CASSQTVSGNTIYF. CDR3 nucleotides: TGTGCCAGCAGCCAAACCGTCTCTGGAAACACCATATATTTT.

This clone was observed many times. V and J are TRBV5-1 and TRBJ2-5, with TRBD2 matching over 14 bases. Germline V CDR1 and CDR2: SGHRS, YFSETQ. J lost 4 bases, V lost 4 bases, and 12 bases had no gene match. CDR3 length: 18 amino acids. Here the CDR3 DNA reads TGCGCCAGCAGCCCCCCGACTAGCGGGAGGGCGGGGGTAGAGACCCAGTACTTC. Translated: CASSPPTSGRAGVETQYF.

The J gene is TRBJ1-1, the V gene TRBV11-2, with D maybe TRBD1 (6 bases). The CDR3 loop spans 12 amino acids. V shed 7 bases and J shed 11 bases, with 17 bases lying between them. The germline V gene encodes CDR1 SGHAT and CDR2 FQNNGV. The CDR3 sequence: CASIYRGHRAFF. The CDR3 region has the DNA TGTGCCAGCATCTATCGGGGACATCGGGCTTTCTTT.

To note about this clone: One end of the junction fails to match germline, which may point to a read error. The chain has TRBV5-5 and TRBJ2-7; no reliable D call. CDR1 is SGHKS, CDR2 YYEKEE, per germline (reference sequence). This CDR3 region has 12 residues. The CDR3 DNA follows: TGTGCCAGCAACTTGGACTCCTACGAGCAGTACTTC. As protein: CASNLDSYEQYF.

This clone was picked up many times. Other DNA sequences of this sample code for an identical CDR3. CDR3 bases: TGTGCCAGCAGCCCATACCGGACAGGGGGCTCAGAGACCCAGTACTTC. Translation gives CASSPYRTGGSETQYF. The chain employs TRBV7-7 and TRBJ2-5, with 11 bases aligning to TRBD1. The germline V gene encodes CDR1 SSHAT and CDR2 FNYEAQ (reference sequence). This CDR3 has 16 residues. V lost 5 bases to trimming and J lost 4 bases; unmatched junction nucleotides: 9.